This T cell receptor beta chain was obtained from a study of beta chain features in type 1 diabetes. Study observations and caveats: In every one of the four CD4+ subsets, TCRB CDR3s were moderately but significantly shorter in Type 1 diabetes patients. Any PCR bias toward short templates would affect both groups alike.

The study reverse transcribed the entire isolated RNA, so it sequenced expressed TCRB transcripts. TCRdb's copy holds only in-frame clones and misses some; the assay was immunoSEQ multiplex PCR. Of hundreds of thousands of clones in the sample, 11% were seen once. One heparinised blood draw averaging roughly 120 mL was given by each donor. Note on this clone: Antigen unknown.

Germline V gene lookup returns CDR1 LNHDA and CDR2 SQIVND (reference sequence). The CDR3 loop spans 13 amino acids. The V end lost 6 bases, the J end lost 0 bases, and 6 bases lay between the germline ends. The V gene is TRBV19, the J gene TRBJ1-5; no definite D call. The source material was naive CD4+ T cells from blood. This sequence originates from a woman in her 30s in good health. The CDR3 DNA reads as TGTGCCAGTAGAGACTTTAGCAATCAGCCCCAGCATTTT. Translation: CASRDFSNQPQHF.